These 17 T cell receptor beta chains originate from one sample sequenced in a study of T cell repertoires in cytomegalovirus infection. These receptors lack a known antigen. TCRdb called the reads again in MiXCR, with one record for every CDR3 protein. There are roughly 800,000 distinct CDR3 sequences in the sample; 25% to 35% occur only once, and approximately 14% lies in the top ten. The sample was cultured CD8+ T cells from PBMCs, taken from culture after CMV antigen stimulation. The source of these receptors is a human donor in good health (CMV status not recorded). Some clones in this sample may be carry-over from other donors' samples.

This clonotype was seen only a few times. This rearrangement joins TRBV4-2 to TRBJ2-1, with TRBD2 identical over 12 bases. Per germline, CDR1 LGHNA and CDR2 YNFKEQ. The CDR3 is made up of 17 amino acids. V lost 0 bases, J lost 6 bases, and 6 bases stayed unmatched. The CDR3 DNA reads TGTGCCAGCAGCCAAGATCCGGGACTAGCGGGCGTCAATGAGCAGTTCTTC. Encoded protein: CASSQDPGLAGVNEQFF.

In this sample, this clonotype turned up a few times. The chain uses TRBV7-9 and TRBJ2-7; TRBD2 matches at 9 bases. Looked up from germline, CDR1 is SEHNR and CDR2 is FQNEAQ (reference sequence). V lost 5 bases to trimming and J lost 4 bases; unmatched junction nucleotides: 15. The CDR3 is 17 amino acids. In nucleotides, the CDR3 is TGTGCCAGCAGCCCGGCGCACCTGGGACTAGCAGGGTACGAGCAGTACTTC. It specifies CASSPAHLGLAGYEQYF.

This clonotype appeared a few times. In DNA, the CDR3 is TGTGCCAGCAGCCGGACAGGGGACTTCACAGATACGCAGTATTTT. Protein sequence: CASSRTGDFTDTQYF. The J gene is TRBJ2-3, the V gene TRBV7-6; 9 bases match TRBD1. The J segment lost 2 bases and the V segment lost 5 bases, leaving 5 bases of the junction unmatched. This CDR3 has 15 residues. Germline assignment: CDR1 SGHVS and CDR2 FNYEAQ.

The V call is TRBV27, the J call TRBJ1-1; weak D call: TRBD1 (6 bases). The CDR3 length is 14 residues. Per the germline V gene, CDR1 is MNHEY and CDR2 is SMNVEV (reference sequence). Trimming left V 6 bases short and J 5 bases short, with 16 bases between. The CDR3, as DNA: TGTGCCAGCAGCCTAGGGGGGGAAGGGACTGAAGCTTTCTTT. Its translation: CASSLGGEGTEAFF.

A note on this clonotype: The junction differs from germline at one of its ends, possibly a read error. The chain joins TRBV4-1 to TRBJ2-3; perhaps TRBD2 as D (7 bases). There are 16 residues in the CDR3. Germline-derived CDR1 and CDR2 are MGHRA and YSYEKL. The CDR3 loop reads CASSHLEGGAGDTQYF. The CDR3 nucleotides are TGTGCCAGCAGCCACCTCGAGGGGGGGGCTGGAGATACGCAGTATTTT.

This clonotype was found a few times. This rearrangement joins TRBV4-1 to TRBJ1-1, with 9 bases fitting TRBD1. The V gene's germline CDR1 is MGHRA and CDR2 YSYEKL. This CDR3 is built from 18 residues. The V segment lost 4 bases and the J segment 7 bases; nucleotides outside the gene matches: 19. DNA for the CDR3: TGCGCCAGCAGCCTCCATGTCCCGGGACAGGGCCCGGGGGGTGAAGCTTTCTTT. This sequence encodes CASSLHVPGQGPGGEAFF.

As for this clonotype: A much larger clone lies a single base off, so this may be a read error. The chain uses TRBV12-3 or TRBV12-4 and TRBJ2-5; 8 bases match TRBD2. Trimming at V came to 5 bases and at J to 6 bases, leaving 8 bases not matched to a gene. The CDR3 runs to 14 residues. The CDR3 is CASSPAGGAKTQYF. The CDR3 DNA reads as TGTGCCAGCAGTCCGGCCGGGGGGGCTAAGACCCAGTACTTC.

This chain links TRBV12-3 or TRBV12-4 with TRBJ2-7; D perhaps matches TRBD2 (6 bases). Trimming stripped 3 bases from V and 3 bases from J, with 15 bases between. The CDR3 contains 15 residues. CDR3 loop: CASSLAGTDNYEQYF. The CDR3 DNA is TGTGCCAGCAGTTTGGCGGGGACCGACAACTACGAGCAGTACTTC.

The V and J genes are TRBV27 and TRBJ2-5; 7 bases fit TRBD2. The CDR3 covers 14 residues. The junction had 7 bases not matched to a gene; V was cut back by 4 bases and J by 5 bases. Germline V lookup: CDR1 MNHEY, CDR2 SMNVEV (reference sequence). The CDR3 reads CASSSAGVGETQYF. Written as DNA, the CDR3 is TGTGCCAGCAGTTCTGCGGGGGTCGGGGAGACCCAGTACTTC.

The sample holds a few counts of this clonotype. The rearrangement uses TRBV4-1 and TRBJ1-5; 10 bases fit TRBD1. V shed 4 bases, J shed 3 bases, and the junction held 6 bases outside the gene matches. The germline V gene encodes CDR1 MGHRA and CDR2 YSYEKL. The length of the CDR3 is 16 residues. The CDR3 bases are TGCGCCAGCAGCCCCGGGACAGGGGCGATCAATCAGCCCCAGCATTTT. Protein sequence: CASSPGTGAINQPQHF.

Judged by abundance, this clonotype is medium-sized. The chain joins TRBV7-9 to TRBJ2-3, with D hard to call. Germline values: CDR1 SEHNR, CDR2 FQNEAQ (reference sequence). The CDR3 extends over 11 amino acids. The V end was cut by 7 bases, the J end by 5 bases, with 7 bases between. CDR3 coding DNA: TGTGCCAGCATTGCGAGAGATACGCAGTATTTT. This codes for CASIARDTQYF.

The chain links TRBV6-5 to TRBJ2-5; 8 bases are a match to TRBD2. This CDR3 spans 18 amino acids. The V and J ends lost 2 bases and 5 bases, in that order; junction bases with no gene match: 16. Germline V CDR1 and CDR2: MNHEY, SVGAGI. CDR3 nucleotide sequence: TGTGCCAGCAGTTACCTACCCTCGCCGCGGGGGGTTTGGGAGACCCAGTACTTC. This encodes CASSYLPSPRGVWETQYF.

The CDR3 DNA sequence: TGTGCCAGCAGCTTATCTGGGGCCCCACCCTACGAGCAGTACGTC. Protein: CASSLSGAPPYEQYV. The chain carries TRBV7-4 and TRBJ2-7; D possibly corresponds to TRBD1 (5 bases). Trimming removed 2 bases at V and 2 bases at J, with 13 bases between. Germline V gives CDR1 SGHVT, CDR2 SQSDAQ. The CDR3 totals 15 residues.

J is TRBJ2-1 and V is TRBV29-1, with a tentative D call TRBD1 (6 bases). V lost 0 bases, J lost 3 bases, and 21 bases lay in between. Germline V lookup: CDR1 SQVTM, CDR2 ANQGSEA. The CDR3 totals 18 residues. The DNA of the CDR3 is TGCAGCGTTGAAGATGTACAGGGTGAGAGCAGGGTCTACAATGAGCAGTTCTTC. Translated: CSVEDVQGESRVYNEQFF.

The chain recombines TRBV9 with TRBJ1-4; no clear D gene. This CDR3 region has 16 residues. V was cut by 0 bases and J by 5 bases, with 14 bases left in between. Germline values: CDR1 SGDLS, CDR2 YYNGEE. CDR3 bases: TGTGCCAGCAGCGTAGGTGTCGCCAGACTGAATGAAAAACTGTTTTTT. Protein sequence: CASSVGVARLNEKLFF.

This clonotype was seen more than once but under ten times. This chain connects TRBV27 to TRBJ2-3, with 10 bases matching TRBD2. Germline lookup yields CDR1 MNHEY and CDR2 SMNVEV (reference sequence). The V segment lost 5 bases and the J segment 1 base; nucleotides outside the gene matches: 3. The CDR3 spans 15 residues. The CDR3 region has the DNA TGTGCCAGCAGTAAGCGGGGGGGTGGCACAGATACGCAGTATTTT. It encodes CASSKRGGGTDTQYF.

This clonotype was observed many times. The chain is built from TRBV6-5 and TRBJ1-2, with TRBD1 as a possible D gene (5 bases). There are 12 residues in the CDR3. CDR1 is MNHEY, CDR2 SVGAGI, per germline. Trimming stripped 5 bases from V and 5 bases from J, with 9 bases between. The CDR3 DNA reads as TGTGCCAGCAGTCAGGGTGCATATGGCTACACCTTC. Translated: CASSQGAYGYTF.